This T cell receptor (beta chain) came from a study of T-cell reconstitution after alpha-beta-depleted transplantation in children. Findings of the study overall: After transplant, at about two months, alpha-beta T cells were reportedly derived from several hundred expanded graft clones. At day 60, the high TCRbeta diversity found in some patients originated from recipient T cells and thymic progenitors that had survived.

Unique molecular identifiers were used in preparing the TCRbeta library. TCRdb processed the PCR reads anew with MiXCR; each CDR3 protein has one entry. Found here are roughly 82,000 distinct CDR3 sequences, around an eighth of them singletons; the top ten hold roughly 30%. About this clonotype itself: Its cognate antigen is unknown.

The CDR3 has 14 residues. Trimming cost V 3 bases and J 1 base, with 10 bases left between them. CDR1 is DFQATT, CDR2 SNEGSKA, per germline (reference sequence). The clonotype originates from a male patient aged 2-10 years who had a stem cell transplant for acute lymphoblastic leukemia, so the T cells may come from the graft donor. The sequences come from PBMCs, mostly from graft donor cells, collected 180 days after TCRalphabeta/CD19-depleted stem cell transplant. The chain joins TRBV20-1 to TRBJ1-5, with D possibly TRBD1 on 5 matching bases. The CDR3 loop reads CSAREGRSNQPQHF. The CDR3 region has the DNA TGCAGTGCTAGGGAGGGACGAAGCAATCAGCCCCAGCATTTT.